Each of the 20 T cell receptor beta chains below was sequenced from the same sample in a study of cytomegalovirus exposure and HLA in healthy donors. Vbeta (60) and Jbeta (13) primers were used in the PCR. Assay: immunoSEQ multiplex PCR; the TCRdb copy retains only in-frame clones and omits some. This table has under 150,000 clones, around 80% appearing once. Input material: PBMCs. The receptor source for this set is a man aged 40-55 years in good health and CMV-seropositive.

This chain joins TRBV6-1 and TRBJ1-1, with a weak D call TRBD1 (5 bases). The CDR3 consists of 13 residues. Per the germline V gene, CDR1 is MNHNS and CDR2 is SASEGT. V was clipped by 7 bases and J by 1 base, with 10 bases between them. In DNA, the CDR3 is TGTGCCAGCATAAGGGGTCAGAACACTGAAGCTTTCTTT. Amino acid sequence: CASIRGQNTEAFF.

The rearrangement links TRBV19 to TRBJ2-2; the match to TRBD2 covers 7 bases. With V trimmed by 5 bases and J by 3 bases, 6 bases remained unmatched. This CDR3 spans 15 amino acids. Per the germline V gene, CDR1 is LNHDA and CDR2 is SQIVND (reference sequence). DNA for the CDR3: TGTGCCAGTAGTGAGGGGAGGGCCTACACCGGGGAGCTGTTTTTT. Translated, it gives CASSEGRAYTGELFF.

This chain links TRBV6-1 with TRBJ1-5; 7 bases fit TRBD1. Trimming took 8 bases from V and 5 from J; bases not matched to a gene: 12. Germline CDR1 is MNHNS and CDR2 is SASEGT. The CDR3 is 15 residues long. CDR3 sequence: CASLLGGRGHQPQHF. In DNA, the CDR3 is TGTGCCAGCTTACTAGGGGGAAGGGGGCATCAGCCCCAGCATTTT.

This chain links TRBV5-1 with TRBJ1-1; TRBD1 might be the D (6 bases). The CDR3 consists of 16 residues. Germline V gene data show CDR1 as SGHRS and CDR2 as YFSETQ. V lost 0 bases to trimming and J lost 3 bases, with 15 bases between them. CDR3 residues: CASSLEPQGPYTEAFF. The CDR3 DNA reads as TGCGCCAGCAGCTTGGAACCCCAGGGGCCCTACACTGAAGCTTTCTTT.

The V gene is TRBV6-1, the J gene TRBJ1-4; 10 bases match TRBD1. The CDR3 loop spans 15 amino acids. The germline V gene has CDR1 MNHNS and CDR2 SASEGT. Trimming took 3 bases from V and 10 from J; bases not matched to a gene: 8. The CDR3 bases are TGTGCCAGCAGTGATTCCCGGGACAGGGGAGGAAAACTGTTTTTT. Its translation: CASSDSRDRGGKLFF.

This sequence joins TRBV28 and TRBJ1-2; 8 nucleotides line up with TRBD1. Unmatched junction bases numbered 10, after V lost 2 bases and J lost 8 bases. The CDR3 runs to 15 residues. Germline lookup yields CDR1 MDHEN and CDR2 SYDVKM. This CDR3 reads CASSLIPGTGGGYTF. The CDR3 region has the DNA TGTGCCAGCAGTTTAATCCCCGGGACAGGCGGAGGCTACACCTTC.

V is TRBV15 and J is TRBJ1-6, with 10 positions matching TRBD1. V lost 1 base to trimming and J lost 11 bases; unmatched junction nucleotides: 11. This CDR3 comprises 17 residues. Germline V CDR1 and CDR2: LNHNV, YYDKDF (reference sequence). The CDR3 region has the DNA TGTGCCACCAGCAGAGCTGCCGGGACAGGGGTTGGGCCACCCCTCCACTTT. Protein sequence: CATSRAAGTGVGPPLHF.

Remarks on this clone: Other DNA sequences of this sample code for an identical CDR3. The chain joins TRBV27 to TRBJ1-1; 9 nucleotides match TRBD1. The CDR3 runs to 14 residues. From germline, CDR1 is MNHEY and CDR2 SMNVEV (reference sequence). J lost 1 base, V lost 5 bases, and 2 bases had no gene match. DNA of the CDR3: TGTGCCAGCAGTCTGGGACAGGGGAACACTGAAGCTTTCTTT. It encodes CASSLGQGNTEAFF.

The chain joins TRBV5-1 to TRBJ2-3; possible D gene TRBD2, 6 bases. Germline values: CDR1 SGHRS, CDR2 YFSETQ. The CDR3 is 14 amino acids. V lost 3 bases and J lost 4, with 12 bases in between. In DNA form, the CDR3 reads TGCGCCAGCAGCTCGGCGGGGTCCCCAGATACGCAGTATTTT. Amino acids: CASSSAGSPDTQYF.

Only one count was recorded for this clone. The chain employs TRBV19 and TRBJ1-5, with TRBD1 matching 7 bases. There are 19 residues in the CDR3. Germline values: CDR1 LNHDA, CDR2 SQIVND (reference sequence). J lost 0 bases, V lost 5 bases, and 16 bases had no gene match. The CDR3 sequence: CASSLRLGQGGYSNQPQHF. As DNA, the CDR3 is TGTGCCAGTAGTCTCCGCCTGGGCCAGGGGGGATATAGCAATCAGCCCCAGCATTTT.

The chain is built from TRBV5-1 and TRBJ1-3; 7 nucleotides match TRBD1. Germline CDR1 SGHRS, CDR2 YFSETQ. The CDR3 consists of 15 residues. Trimming removed 2 bases from V and 3 bases from J; junction bases left unmatched: 5. DNA for the CDR3: TGCGCCAGCAGCTTAGGGGGCGCGGATGGAAACACCATATATTTT. Translating gives CASSLGGADGNTIYF.

This clone was seen only a few times. The chain's CDR3 is CASSEELTGAGSYEQYF. For the CDR3, the DNA is TGTGCCAGCAGTGAAGAGTTAACAGGGGCGGGTTCCTACGAGCAGTACTTC. V usage is TRBV6-1 and J usage is TRBJ2-7; TRBD1 aligns across 7 bases. Trimming cost V 1 base and J 1 base; bases outside gene matches: 10. Germline V gene sequence: CDR1 MNHNS, CDR2 SASEGT. The CDR3 runs to 17 residues.

V is TRBV10-1 and J is TRBJ2-3, with no clear D. V lost 0 bases, J lost 2 bases, and 12 bases lay in between. Germline V CDR1 and CDR2: WNHNN, SYGVQD (reference sequence). The CDR3 is 16 amino acids. The CDR3 DNA reads TGCGCCAGCAGTGAGTCAGAAGACACCTACACAGATACGCAGTATTTT. Translation gives CASSESEDTYTDTQYF.

The chain has TRBV7-2 and TRBJ2-7, with D maybe TRBD1 (5 bases). V dropped 3 bases and J dropped 6 bases, with 12 bases sitting between them. Germline V gene lookup returns CDR1 SGHTA and CDR2 FQGNSA. This CDR3 has 13 residues. The CDR3 DNA is TGTGCCAGCAGCTTCCAGGGTATGAGCGAGCAGTACTTC. Translating it yields CASSFQGMSEQYF.

The gene calls are TRBV7-2 and TRBJ1-4; no definite D call. The CDR3 contains 14 residues. Germline V gene data show CDR1 as SGHTA and CDR2 as FQGNSA. V gave up 1 base and J gave up 8 bases, with 11 bases separating them. CDR3 sequence: CASSLGRSSEKLFF. In DNA, the CDR3 is TGTGCCAGCAGCTTAGGTCGGAGTAGCGAAAAACTGTTTTTT.

The chain recombines TRBV7-8 with TRBJ2-3, with TRBD2 matching 10 bases. Germline V gene data show CDR1 as SGHVS and CDR2 as FQNEAQ. The CDR3 covers 16 residues. J gave up 4 bases and V 4 bases, and 8 bases lay outside the gene matches. The CDR3 region is CASSWKSGGVADTQYF. The CDR3 nucleotides read TGTGCCAGCAGCTGGAAAAGCGGGGGGGTAGCAGATACGCAGTATTTT.

The chain carries TRBV5-1 and TRBJ2-2, with TRBD2 matching 9 bases. Per germline, CDR1 SGHRS and CDR2 YFSETQ. With 4 bases clipped from V and 4 bases from J, the junction kept 8 bases outside the gene matches. The CDR3 totals 16 residues. The CDR3 sequence: CASSVGSGRRTGELFF. The DNA of the CDR3 is TGCGCCAGCAGCGTAGGCAGCGGGAGGCGCACCGGGGAGCTGTTTTTT. The full variable domain, rest sourced from reference TRBV5-1 and TRBJ2-2, is KAGVTQTPRYLIKTRGQQVTLSCSPISGHRSVSWYQQTPGQGLQFLFEYFSETQRNKGNFPGRFSGRQFSNSRSEMNVSTLELGDSALYLCASSVGSGRRTGELFFGEGSRLTVL.

This sequence joins TRBV7-2 and TRBJ2-7, with 8 bases fitting TRBD1. The germline gives CDR1 SGHTA, CDR2 FQGNSA. J gave up 2 bases and V 4 bases, and 7 bases lay outside the gene matches. This CDR3 is 15 amino acids long. CDR3 DNA: TGTGCCAGCAGCTCTCAAGACAGGGGAGCCTACGAGCAGTACTTC. It specifies CASSSQDRGAYEQYF.

This rearrangement joins TRBV6-1 to TRBJ1-2; TRBD1 agrees at 8 bases. The V and J ends lost 1 base and 4 bases, in that order; junction bases with no gene match: 26. From germline, CDR1 is MNHNS and CDR2 SASEGT. CDR3 length: 22 amino acids. The CDR3 nucleotides are TGTGCCAGCAGTGAAGAGGTTACGGGTTTGTGGGGACAGGCGGTTTCTCGCTATGGCTACACCTTC. It translates to CASSEEVTGLWGQAVSRYGYTF.

This clone is medium-sized. The chain combines TRBV5-6 with TRBJ2-7, with 9 bases matching TRBD1. The J segment lost 2 bases and the V segment lost 4 bases, leaving 7 bases of the junction unmatched. The CDR3 covers 15 residues. Germline V lookup: CDR1 SGHDT, CDR2 YYEEEE. CDR3 loop: CASSPWGQGPYEQYF. CDR3 nucleotides: TGTGCCAGCAGCCCTTGGGGACAGGGCCCCTACGAGCAGTACTTC.